The clone carrying this TCR beta chain was found a few times. No antigen is known for it. The authors ran a second PCR of about 7 to 11 cycles using a sample-barcoded 5' primer and a J-beta primer mix. MiXCR, applied by TCRdb to the 5' RACE reads, yields one record per CDR3 protein. Among roughly 800,000 distinct CDR3 sequences, over 45% were seen once, and the ten largest hold about 20%. These data are taken from a study of blood T cells in healthy people across ages. The study, taken as a whole, reports: Among long-lived donors, naive CD4+ cells were more numerous and diversity higher than in aged donors.

The CDR3 contains 12 residues. V dropped 7 bases and J dropped 6 bases, with 16 bases sitting between them. Germline CDR1 and CDR2: SQVTM and ANQGSEA. Material: blood. The chain joins TRBV29-1 to TRBJ2-7; no definite D call. The origin of this receptor is a man aged 25-45 years in good health. The chain's CDR3 is CSAQIGPGEQYF. The CDR3 nucleotides read TGCAGCGCCCAAATCGGGCCGGGCGAGCAGTACTTC.